This T cell receptor (beta chain) was found in a study of beta chain features in type 1 diabetes. Study-wide points: Still unanswered here is whether HLA type influences TCRB rearrangement. TCRB CDR3s were moderately but significantly shorter in Type 1 diabetes patients in all four CD4+ subsets.

This clone came up a few times. No antigen is known for it. The CDR3 is made up of 15 amino acids. V dropped 6 bases and J dropped 5 bases, with 19 bases sitting between them. CDR1 and CDR2 from the germline V gene are MGHRA and YSYEKL. The study reverse transcribed the entire isolated RNA, so it sequenced expressed TCRB transcripts. Sequenced by immunoSEQ multiplex PCR; TCRdb stores in-frame clones only, minus some. In the table there are some 250,000 clones, 11% of which are singletons. This TCR was recovered from a man aged 30 to 45 with type 1 diabetes. The sequenced sample was naive CD4+ T cells from blood. The gene calls are TRBV4-1 and TRBJ1-1; possible D gene TRBD1, 6 bases. As DNA, the CDR3 is TGCGCCAGCAGATCTCAGGGACACCCGAGGACTGAAGCTTTCTTT. This encodes CASRSQGHPRTEAFF.